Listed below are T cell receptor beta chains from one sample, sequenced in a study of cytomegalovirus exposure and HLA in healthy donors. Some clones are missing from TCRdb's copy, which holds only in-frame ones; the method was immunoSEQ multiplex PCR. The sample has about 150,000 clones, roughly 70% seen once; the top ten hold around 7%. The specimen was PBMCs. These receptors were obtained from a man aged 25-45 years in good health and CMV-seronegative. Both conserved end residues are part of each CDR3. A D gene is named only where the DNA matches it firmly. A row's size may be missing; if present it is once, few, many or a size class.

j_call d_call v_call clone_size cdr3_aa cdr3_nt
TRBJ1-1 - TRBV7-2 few CASSLAGYEAFF TGTGCCAGCAGCTTGGCAGGTTATGAAGCTTTCTTT
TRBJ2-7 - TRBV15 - CATSRDLAGEQYF TGTGCCACCAGCAGAGATCTAGCCGGCGAGCAGTACTTC
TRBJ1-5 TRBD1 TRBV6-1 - CASTGTGVSHQPQHF TGTGCCAGCACCGGGACAGGGGTTAGCCATCAGCCCCAGCATTTT
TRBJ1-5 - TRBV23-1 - CARVQGLYSNQPQHF TGCGCCCGCGTGCAGGGACTTTATAGCAATCAGCCCCAGCATTTT
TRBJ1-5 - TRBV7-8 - CASSLARFQVNQPQHF TGTGCCAGCAGCTTAGCCCGGTTTCAAGTAAATCAGCCCCAGCATTTT
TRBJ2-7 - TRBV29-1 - CSAWTPPYEQYF TGCAGCGCCTGGACACCTCCCTACGAGCAGTACTTC
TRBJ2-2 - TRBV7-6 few CASSLMSGELFF TGTGCCAGCAGCTTAATGAGCGGGGAGCTGTTTTTT
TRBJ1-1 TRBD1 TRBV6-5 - CASTLTGGNTEAFF TGTGCCAGCACCTTGACAGGGGGCAACACTGAAGCTTTCTTT
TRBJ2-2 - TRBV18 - CASSPQLLVSDTGELFF TGTGCCAGCTCACCACAGCTACTAGTTTCTGACACCGGGGAGCTGTTTTTT
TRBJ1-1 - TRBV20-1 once CSASPGAFF TGCAGTGCTAGCCCAGGAGCTTTCTTT
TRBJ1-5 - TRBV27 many CASSLYGNSNQPQHF TGTGCCAGCAGTTTATACGGTAATAGCAATCAGCCCCAGCATTTT
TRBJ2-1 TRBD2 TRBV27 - CASTKRERSYNEQFF TGTGCCAGCACTAAGCGGGAGAGGTCCTACAATGAGCAGTTCTTC